The TCR beta chain described here comes from a study of spatial heterogeneity in lung cancer. The CDR3 consists of 12 residues. V lost 2 bases and J 6 bases, leaving 7 bases between the germline ends. The germline V gene encodes CDR1 MNHNY and CDR2 SVGAGI (reference sequence). Single TCR cDNA molecules each had their own unique molecular identifier. TCRdb called the 5' RACE reads again in MiXCR, with one record for every CDR3 protein. The sample holds 20,000 to 30,000 distinct CDR3 sequences, under 7% seen once. Time point described: blood at routine non-recurrence follow-up after resection. Unsorted samples of tumor, nontumor lung or frozen PBMC had their whole RNA sequenced. This clonotype was recorded at least ten times. Its specificity is unknown. Findings of the study overall: Ubiquitous expanded tumor TCRs appeared in blood more at resection than follow-up.

This receptor was obtained from a male donor with early-stage non-small cell lung cancer. This specimen was PBMCs, taken at follow-up. The chain has TRBV6-6 and TRBJ1-2; D unclear. CDR3 in DNA: TGTGCCAGCAGTTACAGACGAAATGGCTACACCTTC. This translates into CASSYRRNGYTF.